This T cell receptor beta chain was obtained from a study of persistence of HIV-infected CD4 T cells. Overall study results and limits: Compared with CD3/CD28-stimulated cells, CMV- and Gag-responding cells showed lower TCRbeta richness.

Trimming left V 5 bases short and J 4 bases short, with 7 bases between. The germline CDR1 and CDR2 sequences are SGHRS and YFSETQ. The CDR3 covers 11 residues. An overlapping HIV-1 Gag peptide pool stimulated these cells at about 1 ug/peptide/mL. Memory cells lacking CD40L and CD69 with high CD45RO were sorted. About this clone itself: Its target is not known.

The immunoSEQ assay was version 4, run in survey mode. Some clones are missing from TCRdb's copy, which holds only in-frame ones; the method was immunoSEQ multiplex PCR. The data show around 35,000 clones, with 82% seen just once and 0.9% to 1% held by the top ten. This TCR was sampled from an adult with HIV. The donor label of this sample is uncertain. This material consisted of cultured CD4+ T cells from PBMCs, taken from a patient who received antiretroviral therapy. The chain couples TRBV5-1 to TRBJ2-7, with no clear D. This CDR3 reads CASRRWYEQYF. The CDR3 coding sequence is TGCGCCAGCAGGCGTTGGTACGAGCAGTACTTC.